One sample yielded the 17 T cell receptor beta chains listed below, sequenced in a study of T cell repertoires in cytomegalovirus infection. These receptors have no identified antigens. TCRdb re-called the reads with MiXCR, one entry per CDR3 protein. Here the sample spans 800,000 to 950,000 distinct CDR3 sequences, 30% to 35% being singletons. Source: cultured CD8+ T cells from PBMCs, taken from culture after CMV antigen stimulation. These receptors all come from a human donor in good health (CMV status not recorded). Some clones in this sample may be carry-over from other donors' samples.

Note on this clonotype: Given a much more abundant clone one base away, this may be a read error. The genes are TRBV12-3 or TRBV12-4 and TRBJ1-1; no clear D gene. The CDR3 has 16 amino acids. The CDR3 nucleotides are TGTGACAGCAGTTTCTTCTCTGGCCGGGAGAGCACTGAAGCTTTCTTT. Protein sequence: CDSSFFSGRESTEAFF.

The chain is built from TRBV20-1 and TRBJ2-3; unclear D gene. The CDR3 has 11 amino acids. Trimming shortened V by 6 bases and J by 6 bases, and 10 bases separated the two germline ends. Per the germline V gene, CDR1 is DFQATT and CDR2 is SNEGSKA (reference sequence). The CDR3 bases are TGCAGTGCCGTTCGTCTGGATACGCAGTATTTT. Residues: CSAVRLDTQYF.

This clonotype was recorded many times. The gene calls are TRBV7-9 and TRBJ1-3; D gene uncertain. Germline lookup yields CDR1 SEHNR and CDR2 FQNEAQ (reference sequence). Trimming removed 5 bases at V and 5 bases at J, with 13 bases between. The CDR3 runs 14 residues. This chain's CDR3 is CASSPKEKRNTIYF. In DNA, the CDR3 is TGTGCCAGCAGCCCAAAGGAAAAACGAAACACCATATATTTT.

Of note for this clonotype: One end of the junction is discordant with germline, which a read error may explain. This chain connects TRBV5-3 to TRBJ2-7; D unclear. TRBV5-3 is given ORF status, its function remaining uncertain. This CDR3 is built from 15 residues. In nucleotides, the CDR3 is TGTGCCAGCAGCTTGGTGACGGTGAGCTCCTACGAGCAGTACTTC. Translation gives CASSLVTVSSYEQYF.

The rearrangement joins TRBV6-2 or TRBV6-3 to TRBJ2-3; 7 bases align to TRBD2. The CDR3 is 13 residues long. Germline V CDR1 and CDR2: MNHEY, SVGEGT. Trimming took 11 bases from V and 1 from J; bases not matched to a gene: 6. DNA for the CDR3: TGTGCCGCCGAGGGACTACGCACAGATACGCAGTATTTT. Its protein product is CAAEGLRTDTQYF.

This clonotype was seen ten or more times. The rearrangement joins TRBV7-6 to TRBJ1-1, with TRBD1 matching over 7 bases. The V segment lost 6 bases and the J segment 8 bases; nucleotides outside the gene matches: 9. The germline gives CDR1 SGHVS, CDR2 FNYEAQ. The CDR3 consists of 13 residues. The CDR3 sequence is CASRQGGSTEAFF. CDR3 bases: TGTGCCAGCAGACAAGGGGGCTCGACGGAAGCTTTCTTT.

There are a few counts of this clonotype. The V and J genes are TRBV7-6 and TRBJ2-2; D possibly matches TRBD1 or TRBD2 (5 bases each). The germline V gene has CDR1 SGHVS and CDR2 FNYEAQ. The CDR3 loop spans 16 amino acids. Between the trimmed V and J ends, which lost 6 bases and 3 bases, there was a span of 17 bases. The CDR3 DNA reads as TGTGCCAGCAGTTTCCAGGGAGTAAGCTACACCGGGGAGCTGTTTTTT. Amino acid sequence: CASSFQGVSYTGELFF. The variable domain in full, completed from reference TRBV7-6 and TRBJ2-2, reads GAGVSQSPRYKVTKRGQDVALRCDPISGHVSLYWYRQALGQGPEFLTYFNYEAQQDKSGLPNDRFSAERPEGSISTLTIQRTEQRDSAMYRCASSFQGVSYTGELFFGEGSRLTVL.

V gene TRBV20-1 combines with J gene TRBJ2-7; weak D call: TRBD2 (6 bases). The germline V gene has CDR1 DFQATT and CDR2 SNEGSKA (reference sequence). CDR3 size: 13 residues. The V end lost 3 bases, the J end lost 0 bases, and 9 bases lay between the germline ends. CDR3 in amino acids: CSARGGSSYEQYF. The CDR3 region has the DNA TGCAGTGCTAGGGGAGGAAGCTCCTACGAGCAGTACTTC.

This clonotype has just one count. The chain recombines TRBV4-2 with TRBJ2-1; D remains unclear. Looked up from germline, CDR1 is LGHNA and CDR2 is YNFKEQ. V was clipped by 2 bases and J by 5 bases, with 7 bases between them. The CDR3 is 13 amino acids. The CDR3 reads CASSQSFHNEQFF. The CDR3 DNA sequence: TGTGCCAGCAGCCAAAGTTTCCACAATGAGCAGTTCTTC.

As for this clonotype: Its ends do not fully match the called genes, so a read error is possible. The V and J genes are TRBV5-1 and TRBJ1-1, with D perhaps matching TRBD1 (6 bases). There are 16 residues in the CDR3. Germline CDR1 SGHRS, CDR2 YFSETQ. The DNA for the CDR3 is TGCACCAGCAGCCATGATGGACAGTTTAGGAACACTGAAGCTTTCTTT. This translates into CTSSHDGQFRNTEAFF.

J is TRBJ1-4 and V is TRBV19; D possibly corresponds to TRBD1 (6 bases). The CDR3 is 15 residues long. Per germline, CDR1 LNHDA and CDR2 SQIVND (reference sequence). Trimming left V 0 bases short and J 8 bases short, with 13 bases between. Here the CDR3 reads CASSIEGGSGEKLFF. The CDR3 DNA follows: TGTGCCAGTAGTATAGAAGGGGGATCGGGGGAAAAACTGTTTTTT. The full variable domain, completed using reference TRBV19 and TRBJ1-4, is DGGITQSPKYLFRKEGQNVTLSCEQNLNHDAMYWYRQDPGQGLRLIYYSQIVNDFQKGDIAEGYSVSREKKESFPLTVTSAQKNPTAFYLCASSIEGGSGEKLFFGSGTQLSVL.

This clonotype has a handful of counts. This rearrangement joins TRBV6-1 to TRBJ1-5; tentatively, D is TRBD1 (5 bases). V lost 6 bases, J lost 0 bases, and 6 bases lay in between. The CDR3 contains 13 residues. Germline CDR1 is MNHNS and CDR2 is SASEGT. The CDR3 DNA reads as TGTGCCAGCAGAAGGGGTAGCAATCAGCCCCAGCATTTT. Its translation: CASRRGSNQPQHF.

A note on this clonotype: Since a much larger clone is just one base distant, this may be a read error. V and J are TRBV10-3 and TRBJ2-2; D is unclear. CDR3 length: 12 amino acids. Trimming took 10 bases from V and 3 from J, leaving 9 bases between them. Germline V CDR1 and CDR2: ENHRY, SYGVKD. This chain's CDR3 is CATLWDTGELFF. In nucleotides, the CDR3 is TGTGCCACCCTCTGGGACACCGGGGAGCTGTTTTTT.

The chain joins TRBV15 to TRBJ1-4, with TRBD1 matching 8 bases. V shed 9 bases and J 5 bases; nucleotides not matched to a gene: 2. The CDR3 runs to 12 residues. Germline values: CDR1 LNHNV, CDR2 YYDKDF (reference sequence). The CDR3 loop is CATWTGNEKLFF. CDR3 DNA sequence: TGTGCCACGTGGACAGGGAATGAAAAACTGTTTTTT.

This clonotype was recorded many times. This sequence joins TRBV7-2 and TRBJ2-1; 13 nucleotides agree with TRBD2. The CDR3 loop spans 15 amino acids. The trim removed 5 bases at V and 7 bases at J, leaving 5 bases unmatched. CDR1 is SGHTA, CDR2 FQGNSA, per germline. The CDR3 reads CASSPGLAGENEQFF. The CDR3 DNA follows: TGTGCCAGCAGCCCCGGACTAGCGGGGGAGAATGAGCAGTTCTTC.

The chain has TRBV4-3 and TRBJ2-3; 16 nucleotides line up with TRBD2. The germline V gene encodes CDR1 LGHNA and CDR2 YSLEER. J gave up 0 bases and V 0 bases, and 15 bases lay outside the gene matches. The CDR3 loop spans 23 amino acids. The CDR3 loop is CASSQDPTPGLAGGAASTDTQYF. CDR3 coding DNA: TGCGCCAGCAGCCAAGACCCCACCCCGGGACTAGCGGGGGGGGCCGCTAGCACAGATACGCAGTATTTT.

The CDR3 loop is CASSLTETGNQPQHF. The CDR3 region has the DNA TGCGCCAGCAGCCTTACCGAGACAGGTAATCAGCCCCAGCATTTT. The chain employs TRBV4-1 and TRBJ1-5, with D maybe TRBD1 (6 bases). The CDR3 is made up of 15 amino acids. Between the trimmed V and J ends, which lost 4 bases and 4 bases, there was a span of 14 bases. Germline-derived CDR1 and CDR2 are MGHRA and YSYEKL.